This is a list of T cell receptor beta chains from one sample in a study of blood T cells in healthy people across ages. Using its own MiXCR run on the 5' RACE reads, TCRdb lists one record per CDR3 protein. The sample contains hundreds of thousands of distinct CDR3 sequences, 58% of which appear only once. Sequenced: blood. The receptor set was obtained from a man younger than 45 in good health. CDR3s include the opening cysteine and the closing phenylalanine or tryptophan. The order of the fields is V gene, J gene, D gene, clone size, CDR3 protein, CDR3 DNA. A D gene is named only where the DNA matches it firmly. Some rows mark clone size as missing; the rest say once, few, many or name a class of expanded clone.

TRBV7-2,TRBJ2-1,TRBD1,-,CASSLGQGQAARFF,TGTGCCAGCAGCTTAGGCCAGGGACAGGCGGCTAGGTTCTTC
TRBV20-1,TRBJ2-5,TRBD2,-,CSARALLGTGGWQETQYF,TGCAGTGCTAGAGCTTTACTCGGGACCGGGGGGTGGCAAGAGACCCAGTACTTC
TRBV6-5,TRBJ2-2,-,-,CASSYGRVGTGELFF,TGTGCCAGCAGTTACGGGCGCGTCGGTACCGGGGAGCTGTTTTTT
TRBV29-1,TRBJ1-2,TRBD1,-,CSGGQAWDYTF,TGCAGCGGGGGACAGGCTTGGGACTACACCTTC
TRBV9,TRBJ2-2,-,-,CASSVERELFF,TGTGCCAGCAGCGTAGAGAGGGAGCTGTTTTTT
TRBV7-6,TRBJ2-7,TRBD1,-,CASSLPGGSEQYF,TGTGCCAGCAGCTTACCAGGGGGAAGCGAGCAGTACTTC
TRBV5-1,TRBJ1-2,-,-,CASSLALDHRQLEGYTF,TGCGCCAGCAGCTTGGCCCTCGATCATCGACAATTAGAAGGCTACACCTTC
TRBV5-1,TRBJ2-7,-,-,CASSLVPGSSYEQYF,TGCGCCAGCAGCTTGGTTCCAGGGAGCTCCTACGAGCAGTACTTC
TRBV6-5,TRBJ2-5,-,-,CASNYGGGVQETQYF,TGTGCCAGCAACTACGGAGGCGGAGTCCAAGAGACCCAGTACTTC
TRBV20-1,TRBJ1-2,-,-,CSARVGGARYGYTF,TGCAGTGCCAGAGTAGGGGGAGCGCGCTATGGCTACACCTTC
TRBV27,TRBJ1-1,TRBD1,few,CASRQNRGMLYVTEAFF,TGTGCCAGCAGGCAAAACAGGGGTATGTTGTATGTCACTGAAGCTTTCTTT
TRBV3-1,TRBJ2-3,TRBD2,few,CASSYSTSGWNTQYF,TGTGCCAGCAGCTACTCGACTAGCGGGTGGAATACGCAGTATTTT
TRBV15,TRBJ1-4,-,-,CATSPRLEDEKLFF,TGTGCCACCAGCCCGAGACTGGAGGATGAAAAACTGTTTTTT
TRBV7-2,TRBJ2-1,TRBD2,-,CASSLFLGTSGTYNEQFF,TGTGCCAGCAGCTTGTTCCTCGGTACTAGCGGCACCTACAATGAGCAGTTCTTC
TRBV7-9,TRBJ1-1,-,-,CASHPGTANTEAFF,TGTGCCTCCCACCCCGGGACGGCGAACACTGAAGCTTTCTTT
TRBV2,TRBJ2-7,-,-,CASSDGMSYEQYF,TGTGCCAGCAGTGATGGGATGTCCTACGAGCAGTACTTC
TRBV20-1,TRBJ2-5,TRBD2,-,CSASPVLVGLADLYQETQYF,TGCAGTGCTTCACCGGTTCTGGTCGGACTAGCGGACCTGTACCAAGAGACCCAGTACTTC
TRBV20-1,TRBJ2-5,TRBD2,-,CSARTRTGETQYF,TGCAGTGCTCGGACTAGAACGGGAGAGACCCAGTACTTC
TRBV4-2,TRBJ2-1,TRBD2,-,CASSQAREGQGEQFF,TGTGCCAGCAGCCAAGCCCGGGAGGGCCAGGGTGAGCAGTTCTTC
TRBV2,TRBJ1-1,-,-,CASRGQKNTEAFF,TGTGCCAGCCGCGGACAGAAGAACACTGAAGCTTTCTTT
TRBV29-1,TRBJ2-7,TRBD1,-,CSVGAGGPDEQYF,TGCAGCGTTGGAGCAGGGGGCCCGGACGAGCAGTACTTC
TRBV4-2,TRBJ2-3,-,-,CASSQETPDTDTQYF,TGTGCCAGCAGCCAAGAAACCCCCGACACAGATACGCAGTATTTT
TRBV10-3,TRBJ1-4,-,-,CAITAGAGEKLFF,TGTGCCATCACGGCGGGAGCCGGCGAAAAACTGTTTTTT
TRBV28,TRBJ2-7,-,-,CASSLNVGYEQYF,TGTGCCAGCAGTTTAAATGTGGGCTACGAGCAGTACTTC
TRBV6-1,TRBJ2-5,-,-,CASSRGSGAGWETQYF,TGTGCCAGCAGCCGGGGTTCAGGAGCAGGGTGGGAGACCCAGTACTTC
TRBV28,TRBJ2-5,TRBD2,few,CASSTLAEYQETQYF,TGTGCCAGCAGTACGCTAGCGGAGTACCAAGAGACCCAGTACTTC
TRBV12-3/TRBV12-4,TRBJ1-2,-,-,CASSLLDSPLGGYTF,TGTGCCAGCAGTTTGTTGGACAGCCCGTTAGGAGGCTACACCTTC
TRBV7-2,TRBJ1-3,-,-,CASSFGGGSGNTIYF,TGTGCCAGCAGCTTTGGGGGAGGCTCTGGAAACACCATATATTTT
TRBV6-5,TRBJ1-5,-,-,CASSGSWGGNQPQHF,TGTGCCAGCAGTGGCTCTTGGGGTGGCAATCAGCCCCAGCATTTT
TRBV6-5,TRBJ1-1,-,-,CASSYLSNTEAFF,TGTGCCAGCAGTTACTTATCGAACACTGAAGCTTTCTTT
TRBV4-3,TRBJ2-7,-,few,CASSGIEGDGEQYF,TGCGCCAGCTCGGGAATTGAGGGGGACGGCGAGCAGTACTTC
TRBV10-3,TRBJ2-7,-,-,CAISGGPASSYEQYF,TGTGCCATCAGTGGGGGACCCGCGAGCTCCTACGAGCAGTACTTC
TRBV29-1,TRBJ2-2,TRBD1,few,CSVVEGARTGELFF,TGCAGCGTTGTAGAGGGGGCGAGAACCGGGGAGCTGTTTTTT
TRBV29-1,TRBJ1-1,-,-,CSVGLIDTEAFF,TGCAGCGTTGGGCTTATCGACACTGAAGCTTTCTTT
TRBV4-2,TRBJ2-1,TRBD2,-,CASSQDDVWAGGPNEQFF,TGTGCCAGCAGCCAAGATGATGTCTGGGCGGGAGGGCCGAATGAGCAGTTCTTC
TRBV2,TRBJ2-1,-,few,CASLGGGQVGNEQFF,TGTGCCAGCTTGGGGGGCGGCCAGGTTGGCAATGAGCAGTTCTTC
TRBV11-2,TRBJ2-5,-,few,CASSLGVAETQYF,TGTGCCAGCAGCTTAGGAGTAGCGGAGACCCAGTACTTC
TRBV7-8,TRBJ2-7,-,few,CASSLRGTVTYEQYF,TGTGCCAGCAGCTTACGCGGGACAGTAACCTACGAGCAGTACTTC
TRBV9,TRBJ2-7,-,-,CASSRTVGTAGEQYF,TGTGCCAGCAGCAGAACCGTTGGGACGGCGGGCGAGCAGTACTTC
TRBV7-2,TRBJ2-3,TRBD2,few,CASSSSWATRGSTDTQYF,TGTGCCAGCAGCTCGTCTTGGGCTACGCGGGGGAGCACAGATACGCAGTATTTT
TRBV20-1,TRBJ2-3,-,-,CSARVDSKNTDTQYF,TGCAGTGCTAGAGTGGACTCCAAAAACACAGATACGCAGTATTTT
TRBV28,TRBJ2-1,-,-,CASSQYSNEQFF,TGTGCCAGCAGTCAATATTCGAATGAGCAGTTCTTC
TRBV20-1,TRBJ2-5,-,few,CSAARGTQYF,TGCAGTGCCGCCCGGGGGACCCAGTACTTC
TRBV24-1,TRBJ2-3,-,-,CATSHQAENTDTQYF,TGTGCCACCAGTCACCAAGCGGAGAACACAGATACGCAGTATTTT
TRBV7-9,TRBJ2-7,-,-,CASSLLDAYEQYF,TGTGCCAGCAGCTTATTAGATGCCTACGAGCAGTACTTC
TRBV5-5,TRBJ2-7,TRBD1,-,CASSLDARDRVSEQYF,TGTGCCAGCAGCTTGGACGCCCGAGACAGGGTCTCCGAGCAGTACTTC
TRBV10-3,TRBJ2-7,-,-,CAISESLGGYEQYF,TGTGCCATCAGTGAGTCGCTCGGCGGGTACGAGCAGTACTTC
TRBV10-3,TRBJ1-2,-,-,CAISAAQYGYTF,TGTGCCATCAGTGCGGCGCAGTATGGCTACACCTTC
TRBV7-9,TRBJ2-5,-,-,CASTRGLQETQYF,TGTGCCAGCACCCGCGGACTCCAAGAGACCCAGTACTTC
TRBV5-1,TRBJ2-4,-,-,CASKGQGSPREQYF,TGCGCCAGCAAGGGCCAGGGCTCCCCTCGAGAGCAGTACTTC
TRBV5-1,TRBJ2-3,-,-,CASSLRGGNADTQYF,TGCGCCAGCAGCTTAAGGGGCGGGAACGCAGATACGCAGTATTTT